The 8 T cell receptor beta chains below come from one sample, sequenced in a study of blood T cell repertoires in COVID-19 (dated by TCRdb to about 2020). The library was generated by the immunoSEQ multiplex PCR assay. TCRdb provides this immuneACCESS table in a form limited to in-frame rearrangements. Some clones are lacking; in checked studies, under half of them reflect an unresolved V gene, and why the rest are absent is not known. This sample holds 210,000 or so clones; 70% to 90% were observed only once. Jointly, the top ten make up roughly 5% of the sample. Sequenced: peripheral blood. The receptors were sampled from a woman aged 70-85 years with active or convalescent COVID-19.

This chain joins TRBV5-1 and TRBJ2-5, with 15 bases lining up with TRBD2. This CDR3 is built from 17 residues. From germline, CDR1 is SGHRS and CDR2 YFSETQ. V lost 4 bases to trimming and J lost 4 bases; unmatched junction nucleotides: 8. CDR3 in amino acids: CASSLYSGLAGGETQYF. Written as DNA, the CDR3 is TGCGCCAGCAGCCTCTACTCGGGACTAGCGGGAGGAGAGACCCAGTACTTC. Full variable domain (remainder filled in from reference TRBV5-1 and TRBJ2-5): KAGVTQTPRYLIKTRGQQVTLSCSPISGHRSVSWYQQTPGQGLQFLFEYFSETQRNKGNFPGRFSGRQFSNSRSEMNVSTLELGDSALYLCASSLYSGLAGGETQYFGPGTRLLVL.

The rearrangement joins TRBV27 to TRBJ2-7; tentative D call: TRBD1 (6 bases). Germline CDR1 MNHEY, CDR2 SMNVEV (reference sequence). CDR3 length: 13 amino acids. Trimming removed 9 bases at V and 0 bases at J, with 12 bases between. As DNA, the CDR3 is TGTGCCAGAGCAAACAGGGCCTCCTACGAGCAGTACTTC. This encodes CARANRASYEQYF.

The rearrangement uses TRBV6-5 and TRBJ2-5, with TRBD2 matching over 16 bases. Germline loops: CDR1 MNHEY, CDR2 SVGAGI. This CDR3 spans 15 amino acids. Trimming removed 4 bases from V and 7 bases from J; junction bases left unmatched: 3. In DNA, the CDR3 is TGTGCCAGCAGTTCCGGGACTAGCGGGAGGGGGACCCAGTACTTC. Translating gives CASSSGTSGRGTQYF.

This clone was seen once. The CDR3 DNA reads as TGTGCCAGCAGCTTAGATCGGGTAAGGCTAGCGGGATACAATGAGCAGTTCTTC. It encodes CASSLDRVRLAGYNEQFF. V usage is TRBV11-2 and J usage is TRBJ2-1, with 9 bases that match TRBD2. The trim removed 0 bases at V and 4 bases at J, leaving 10 bases unmatched. The CDR3 has 18 residues. In germline, CDR1 is SGHAT, CDR2 FQNNGV. The full variable domain, its missing parts supplied by reference TRBV11-2 and TRBJ2-1, is EAGVAQSPRYKIIEKRQSVAFWCNPISGHATLYWYQQILGQGPKLLIQFQNNGVVDDSQLPKDRFSAERLKGVDSTLKIQPAKLEDSAVYLCASSLDRVRLAGYNEQFFGPGTRLTVL.

The chain employs TRBV9 and TRBJ2-3; D possibly corresponds to TRBD2 (6 bases). Germline V CDR1 and CDR2: SGDLS, YYNGEE. V gave up 3 bases and J gave up 7 bases, with 18 bases separating them. The CDR3 totals 15 residues. CDR3 residues: CASSGAGGTMYTQYF. The CDR3 region has the DNA TGTGCCAGCAGCGGGGCCGGGGGAACCATGTATACGCAGTATTTT.

The chain employs TRBV3-1 (or the pseudogene TRBV3-2) and TRBJ2-1, with D perhaps matching TRBD1 (5 bases). V shed 4 bases and J shed 0 bases, with 10 bases lying between them. This CDR3 region has 15 residues. Germline values: CDR1 LGHDT, CDR2 YNNKEL (reference sequence). The CDR3 protein is CASSPRTNSYNEQFF. The CDR3 nucleotides are TGTGCCAGCAGCCCCCGGACAAACTCCTACAATGAGCAGTTCTTC.

This sequence joins TRBV25-1 and TRBJ2-6; TRBD2 aligns across 8 bases. This CDR3 region has 15 residues. CDR1 is MGHDK, CDR2 SYGVNS, per germline. The V gene end was trimmed by 7 bases and the J gene end by 4 bases; junction bases not matched to a gene: 6. CDR3 loop: CASNGGVAGANVLTF. CDR3 DNA sequence: TGTGCCAGCAACGGGGGGGTGGCCGGGGCCAACGTCCTGACTTTC.

This chain connects TRBV7-2 to TRBJ2-7; 9 nucleotides agree with TRBD2. Germline CDR1 SGHTA, CDR2 FQGNSA. Trimming cost V 2 bases and J 5 bases; bases outside gene matches: 10. The CDR3 runs to 16 residues. CDR3 amino acids: CASSLRVVAGVHEQYF. The CDR3 nucleotides read TGTGCCAGCAGCTTACGGGTAGTAGCGGGAGTTCACGAGCAGTACTTC.